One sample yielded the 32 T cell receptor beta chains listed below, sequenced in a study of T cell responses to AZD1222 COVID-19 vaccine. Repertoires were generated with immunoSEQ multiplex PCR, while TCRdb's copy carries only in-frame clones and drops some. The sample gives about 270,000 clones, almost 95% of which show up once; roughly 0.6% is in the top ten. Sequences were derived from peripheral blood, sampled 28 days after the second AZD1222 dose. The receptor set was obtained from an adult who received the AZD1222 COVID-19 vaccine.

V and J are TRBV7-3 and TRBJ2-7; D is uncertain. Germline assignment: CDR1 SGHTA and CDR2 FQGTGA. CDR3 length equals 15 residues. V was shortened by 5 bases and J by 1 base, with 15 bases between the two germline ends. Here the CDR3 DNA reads TGTGCCAGCAGCCGAGGCCCTGGACCTTCCTACGAGCAGTACTTC. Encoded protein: CASSRGPGPSYEQYF.

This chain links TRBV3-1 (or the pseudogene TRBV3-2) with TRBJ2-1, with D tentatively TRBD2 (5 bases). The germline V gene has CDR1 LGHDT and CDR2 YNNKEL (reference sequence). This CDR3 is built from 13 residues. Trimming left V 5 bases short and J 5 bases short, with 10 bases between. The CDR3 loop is CASSVDYHNEQFF. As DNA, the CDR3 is TGTGCCAGCAGCGTTGACTACCACAATGAGCAGTTCTTC.

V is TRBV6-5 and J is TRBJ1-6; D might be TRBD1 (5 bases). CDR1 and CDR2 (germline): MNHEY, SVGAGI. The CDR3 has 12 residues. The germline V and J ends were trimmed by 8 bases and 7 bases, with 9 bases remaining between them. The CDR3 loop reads CASGTGNSPLHF. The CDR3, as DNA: TGTGCCAGCGGGACGGGGAATTCACCCCTCCACTTT.

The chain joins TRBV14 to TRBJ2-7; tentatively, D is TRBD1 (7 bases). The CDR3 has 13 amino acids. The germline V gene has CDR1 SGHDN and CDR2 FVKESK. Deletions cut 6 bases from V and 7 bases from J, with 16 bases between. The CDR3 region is CASRREGAGEQYF. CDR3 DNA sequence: TGTGCCAGCAGGCGAGAGGGGGCGGGGGAGCAGTACTTC.

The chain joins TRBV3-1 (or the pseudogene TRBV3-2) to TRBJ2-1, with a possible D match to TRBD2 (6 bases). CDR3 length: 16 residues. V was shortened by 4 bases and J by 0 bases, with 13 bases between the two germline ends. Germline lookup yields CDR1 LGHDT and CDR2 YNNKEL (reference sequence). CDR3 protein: CASSRGTVSSYNEQFF. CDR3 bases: TGTGCCAGCAGCCGGGGGACTGTGTCCTCCTACAATGAGCAGTTCTTC.

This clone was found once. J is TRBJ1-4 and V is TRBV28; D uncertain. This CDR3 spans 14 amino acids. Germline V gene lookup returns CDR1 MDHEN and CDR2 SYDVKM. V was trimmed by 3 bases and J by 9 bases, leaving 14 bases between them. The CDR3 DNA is TGTGCCAGCAGTTTCTACGCGGGTGGGAAAAAACTGTTTTTT. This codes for CASSFYAGGKKLFF.

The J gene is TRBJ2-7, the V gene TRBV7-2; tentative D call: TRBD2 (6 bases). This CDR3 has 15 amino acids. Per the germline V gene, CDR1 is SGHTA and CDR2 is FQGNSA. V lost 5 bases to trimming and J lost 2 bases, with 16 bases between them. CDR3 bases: TGTGCCAGCAGCCCACTCGGGACTGGTCCCTACGAGCAGTACTTC. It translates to CASSPLGTGPYEQYF. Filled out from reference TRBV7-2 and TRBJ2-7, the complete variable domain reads GAGVSQSPSNKVTEKGKDVELRCDPISGHTALYWYRQSLGQGLEFLIYFQGNSAPDKSGLPSDRFSAERTGGSVSTLTIQRTQQEDSAVYLCASSPLGTGPYEQYFGPGTRLTVT.

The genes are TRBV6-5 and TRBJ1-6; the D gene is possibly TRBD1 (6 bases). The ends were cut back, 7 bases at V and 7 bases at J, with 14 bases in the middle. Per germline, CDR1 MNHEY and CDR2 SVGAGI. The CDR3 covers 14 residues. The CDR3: CASTPRGLNSPLHF. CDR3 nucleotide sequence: TGTGCCAGCACCCCCAGGGGATTGAATTCACCCCTCCACTTT.

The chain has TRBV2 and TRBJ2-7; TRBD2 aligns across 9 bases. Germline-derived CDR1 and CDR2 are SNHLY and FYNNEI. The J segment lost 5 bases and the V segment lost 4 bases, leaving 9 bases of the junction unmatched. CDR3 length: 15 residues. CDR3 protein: CASSVPSGEGHEQYF. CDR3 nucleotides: TGTGCCAGCAGTGTTCCTAGCGGGGAGGGCCACGAGCAGTACTTC.

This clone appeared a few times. This CDR3 is CASSLGGASYEQYF. CDR3 DNA: TGTGCCAGCAGCTTAGGGGGGGCCTCCTACGAGCAGTACTTC. The rearrangement links TRBV11-3 to TRBJ2-7; possibly TRBD1 or TRBD2 for D (6 bases each). The germline CDR1 and CDR2 sequences are SGHNT and YENEEA. The CDR3 length is 14 residues. Trimming stripped 1 base from V and 0 bases from J, with 7 bases between.

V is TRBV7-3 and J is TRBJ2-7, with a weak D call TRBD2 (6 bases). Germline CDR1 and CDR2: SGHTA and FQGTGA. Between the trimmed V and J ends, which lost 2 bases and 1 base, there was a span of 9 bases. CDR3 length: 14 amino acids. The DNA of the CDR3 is TGTGCCAGCAGCTTACTGGGGGGTTCCTACGAGCAGTACTTC. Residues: CASSLLGGSYEQYF.

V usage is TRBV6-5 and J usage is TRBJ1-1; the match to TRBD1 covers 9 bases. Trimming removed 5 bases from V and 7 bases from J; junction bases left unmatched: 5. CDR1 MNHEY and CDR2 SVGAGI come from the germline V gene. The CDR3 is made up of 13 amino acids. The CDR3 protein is CASSNRDRVEAFF. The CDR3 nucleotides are TGTGCCAGCAGTAACCGGGACAGGGTTGAAGCTTTCTTT.

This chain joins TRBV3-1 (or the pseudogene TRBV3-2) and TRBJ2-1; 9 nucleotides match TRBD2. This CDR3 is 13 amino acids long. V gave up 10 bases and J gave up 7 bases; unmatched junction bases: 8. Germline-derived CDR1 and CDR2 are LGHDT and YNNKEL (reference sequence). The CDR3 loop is CATAGTSLNEQFF. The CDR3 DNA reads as TGTGCCACCGCCGGGACTAGCCTGAATGAGCAGTTCTTC.

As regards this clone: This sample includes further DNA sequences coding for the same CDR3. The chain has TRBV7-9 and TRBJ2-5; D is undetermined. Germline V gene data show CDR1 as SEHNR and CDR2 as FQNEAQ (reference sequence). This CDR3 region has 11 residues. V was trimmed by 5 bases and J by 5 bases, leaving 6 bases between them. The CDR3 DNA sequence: TGTGCCAGCAGCCGCAGGGAGACCCAGTACTTC. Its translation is CASSRRETQYF.

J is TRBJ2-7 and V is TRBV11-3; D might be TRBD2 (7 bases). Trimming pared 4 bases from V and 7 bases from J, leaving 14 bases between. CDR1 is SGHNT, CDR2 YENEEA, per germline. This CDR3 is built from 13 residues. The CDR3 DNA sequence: TGTGCCAGCAGCTCCGGGGGGCGAGAGGAGCAGTACTTC. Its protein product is CASSSGGREEQYF. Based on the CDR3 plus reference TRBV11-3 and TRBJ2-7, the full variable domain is EAGVVQSPRYKIIEKKQPVAFWCNPISGHNTLYWYLQNLGQGPELLIRYENEEAVDDSQLPKDRFSAERLKGVDSTLKIQPAELGDSAVYLCASSSGGREEQYFGPGTRLTVT.

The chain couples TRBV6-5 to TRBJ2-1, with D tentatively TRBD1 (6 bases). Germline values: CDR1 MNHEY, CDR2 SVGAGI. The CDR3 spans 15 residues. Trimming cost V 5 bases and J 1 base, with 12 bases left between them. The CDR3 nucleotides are TGTGCCAGCAGTCGTCAACAGGGATCCTACAATGAGCAGTTCTTC. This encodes CASSRQQGSYNEQFF.

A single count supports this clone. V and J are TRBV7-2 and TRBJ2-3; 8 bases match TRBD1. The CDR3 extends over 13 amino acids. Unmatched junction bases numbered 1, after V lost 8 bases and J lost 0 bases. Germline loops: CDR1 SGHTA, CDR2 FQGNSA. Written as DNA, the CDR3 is TGTGCCAGCGGACAGGGTAGCACAGATACGCAGTATTTT. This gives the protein CASGQGSTDTQYF. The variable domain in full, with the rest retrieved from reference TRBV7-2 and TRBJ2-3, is GAGVSQSPSNKVTEKGKDVELRCDPISGHTALYWYRQSLGQGLEFLIYFQGNSAPDKSGLPSDRFSAERTGGSVSTLTIQRTQQEDSAVYLCASGQGSTDTQYFGPGTRLTVL.

CDR3 DNA sequence: TGTGCCAGCAGCCCGCACAGGGTCAAGGGTGAAAAACTGTTTTTT. Protein sequence: CASSPHRVKGEKLFF. The genes are TRBV4-2 and TRBJ1-4; D possibly corresponds to TRBD1 (6 bases). The CDR3 runs to 15 residues. The ends were cut back, 4 bases at V and 7 bases at J, with 16 bases in the middle. Germline V gene lookup returns CDR1 LGHNA and CDR2 YNFKEQ.

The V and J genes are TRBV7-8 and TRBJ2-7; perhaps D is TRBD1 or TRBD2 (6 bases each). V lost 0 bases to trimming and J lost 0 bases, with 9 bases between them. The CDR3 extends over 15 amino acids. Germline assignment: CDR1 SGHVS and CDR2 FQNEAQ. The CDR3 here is CASSLATGASYEQYF. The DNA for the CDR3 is TGTGCCAGCAGCTTAGCGACGGGGGCCTCCTACGAGCAGTACTTC. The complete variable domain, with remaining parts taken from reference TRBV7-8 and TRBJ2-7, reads GAGVSQSPRYKVAKRGQDVALRCDPISGHVSLFWYQQALGQGPEFLTYFQNEAQLDKSGLPSDRFFAERPEGSVSTLKIQRTQQEDSAVYLCASSLATGASYEQYFGPGTRLTVT.

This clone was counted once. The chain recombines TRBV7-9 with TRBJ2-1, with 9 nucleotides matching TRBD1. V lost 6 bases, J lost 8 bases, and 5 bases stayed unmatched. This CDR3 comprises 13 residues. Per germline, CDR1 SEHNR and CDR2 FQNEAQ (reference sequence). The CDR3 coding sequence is TGTGCCAGCAGTTGGGACAGGGAGTATGAGCAGTTCTTC. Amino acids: CASSWDREYEQFF. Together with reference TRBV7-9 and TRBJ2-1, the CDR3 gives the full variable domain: DTGVSQNPRHKITKRGQNVTFRCDPISEHNRLYWYRQTLGQGPEFLTYFQNEAQLEKSRLLSDRFSAERPKGSFSTLEIQRTEQGDSAMYLCASSWDREYEQFFGPGTRLTVL.

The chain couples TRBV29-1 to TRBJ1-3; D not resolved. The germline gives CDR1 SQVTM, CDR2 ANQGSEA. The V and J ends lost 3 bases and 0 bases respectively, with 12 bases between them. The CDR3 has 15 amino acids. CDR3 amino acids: CSVEEGSLSGNTIYF. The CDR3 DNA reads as TGCAGCGTTGAGGAGGGCAGTCTCTCTGGAAACACCATATATTTT. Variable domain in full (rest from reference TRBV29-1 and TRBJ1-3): SAVISQKPSRDICQRGTSLTIQCQVDSQVTMMFWYRQQPGQSLTLIATANQGSEATYESGFVIDKFPISRPNLTFSTLTVSNMSPEDSSIYLCSVEEGSLSGNTIYFGEGSWLTVV.

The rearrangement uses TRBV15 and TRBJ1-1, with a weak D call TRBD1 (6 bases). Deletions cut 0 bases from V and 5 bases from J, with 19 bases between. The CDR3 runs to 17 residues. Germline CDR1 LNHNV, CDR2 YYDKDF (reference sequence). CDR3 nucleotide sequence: TGTGCCACCAGCAGAGATAGAGGCAGGGGAAGAGGGACTGAAGCTTTCTTT. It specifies CATSRDRGRGRGTEAFF. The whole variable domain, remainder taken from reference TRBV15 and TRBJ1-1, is DAMVIQNPRYQVTQFGKPVTLSCSQTLNHNVMYWYQQKSSQAPKLLFHYYDKDFNNEADTPDNFQSRRPNTSFCFLDIRSPGLGDTAMYLCATSRDRGRGRGTEAFFGQGTRLTVV.

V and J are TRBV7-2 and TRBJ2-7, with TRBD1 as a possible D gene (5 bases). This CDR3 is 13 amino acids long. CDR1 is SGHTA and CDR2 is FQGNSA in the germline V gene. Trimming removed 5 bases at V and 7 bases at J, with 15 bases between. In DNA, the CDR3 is TGTGCCAGCAGCCCTATAAGGGCAGGGGAGCAGTACTTC. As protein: CASSPIRAGEQYF.

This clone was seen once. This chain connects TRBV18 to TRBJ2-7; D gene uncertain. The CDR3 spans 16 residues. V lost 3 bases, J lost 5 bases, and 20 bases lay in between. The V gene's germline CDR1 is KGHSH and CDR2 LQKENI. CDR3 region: CASSPRATQPSDEQYF. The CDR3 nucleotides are TGTGCCAGCTCACCCCGAGCGACACAACCTTCAGACGAGCAGTACTTC.

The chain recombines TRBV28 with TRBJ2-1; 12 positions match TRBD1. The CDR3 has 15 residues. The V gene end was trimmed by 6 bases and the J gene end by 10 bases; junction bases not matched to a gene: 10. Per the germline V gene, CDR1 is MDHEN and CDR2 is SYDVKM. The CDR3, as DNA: TGTGCCAGCAGCACTACGGGACAGGGGGCCTCCGAGCAGTTCTTC. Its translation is CASSTTGQGASEQFF.

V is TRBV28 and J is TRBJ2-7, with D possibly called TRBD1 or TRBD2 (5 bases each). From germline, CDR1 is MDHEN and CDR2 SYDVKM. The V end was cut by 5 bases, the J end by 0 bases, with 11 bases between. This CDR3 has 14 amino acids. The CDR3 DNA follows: TGTGCCAGCAGTCTCGGGACCACCTCCTACGAGCAGTACTTC. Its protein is CASSLGTTSYEQYF. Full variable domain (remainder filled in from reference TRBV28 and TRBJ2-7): DVKVTQSSRYLVKRTGEKVFLECVQDMDHENMFWYRQDPGLGLRLIYFSYDVKMKEKGDIPEGYSVSREKKERFSLILESASTNQTSMYLCASSLGTTSYEQYFGPGTRLTVT.

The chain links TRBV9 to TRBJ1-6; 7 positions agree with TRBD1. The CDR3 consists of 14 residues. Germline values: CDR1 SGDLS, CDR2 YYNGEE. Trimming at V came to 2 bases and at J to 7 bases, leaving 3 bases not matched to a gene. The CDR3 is CASSVATGNSPLHF. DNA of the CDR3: TGTGCCAGCAGCGTTGCGACAGGGAATTCACCCCTCCACTTT.

In nucleotides, the CDR3 is TGTGCCAGTAGTTGGGCGGGACTGGGCACCGGGGAGCTGTTTTTT. Protein product: CASSWAGLGTGELFF. The V call is TRBV19, the J call TRBJ2-2, with D tentatively TRBD2 (6 bases). The length of the CDR3 is 15 residues. The germline V gene encodes CDR1 LNHDA and CDR2 SQIVND (reference sequence). Trimming shortened V by 5 bases and J by 4 bases, and 14 bases separated the two germline ends.

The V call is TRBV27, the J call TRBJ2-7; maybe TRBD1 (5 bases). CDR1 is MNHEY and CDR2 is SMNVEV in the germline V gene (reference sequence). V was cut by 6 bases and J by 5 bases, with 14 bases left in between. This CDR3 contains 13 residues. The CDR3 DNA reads TGTGCCAGCAGGAACCGCAGGGATCACGAGCAGTACTTC. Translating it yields CASRNRRDHEQYF.

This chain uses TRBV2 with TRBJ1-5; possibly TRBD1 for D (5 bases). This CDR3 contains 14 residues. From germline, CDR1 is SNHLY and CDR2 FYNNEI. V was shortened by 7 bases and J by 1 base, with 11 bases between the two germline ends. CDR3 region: CASMGGVSNQPQHF. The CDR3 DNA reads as TGTGCCAGCATGGGGGGGGTGAGCAATCAGCCCCAGCATTTT.

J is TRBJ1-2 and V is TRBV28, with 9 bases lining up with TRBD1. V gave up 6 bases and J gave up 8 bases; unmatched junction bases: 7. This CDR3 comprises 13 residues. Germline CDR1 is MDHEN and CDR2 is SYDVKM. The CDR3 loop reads CASRSTGGVGYTF. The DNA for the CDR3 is TGTGCCAGCAGATCAACAGGGGGCGTAGGCTACACCTTC.

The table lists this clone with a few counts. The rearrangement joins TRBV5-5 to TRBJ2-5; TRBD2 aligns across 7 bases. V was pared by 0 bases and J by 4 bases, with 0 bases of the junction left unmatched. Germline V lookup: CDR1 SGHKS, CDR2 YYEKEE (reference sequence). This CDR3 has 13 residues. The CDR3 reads CASSLGGGETQYF. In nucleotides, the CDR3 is TGTGCCAGCAGCTTGGGCGGGGGAGAGACCCAGTACTTC.